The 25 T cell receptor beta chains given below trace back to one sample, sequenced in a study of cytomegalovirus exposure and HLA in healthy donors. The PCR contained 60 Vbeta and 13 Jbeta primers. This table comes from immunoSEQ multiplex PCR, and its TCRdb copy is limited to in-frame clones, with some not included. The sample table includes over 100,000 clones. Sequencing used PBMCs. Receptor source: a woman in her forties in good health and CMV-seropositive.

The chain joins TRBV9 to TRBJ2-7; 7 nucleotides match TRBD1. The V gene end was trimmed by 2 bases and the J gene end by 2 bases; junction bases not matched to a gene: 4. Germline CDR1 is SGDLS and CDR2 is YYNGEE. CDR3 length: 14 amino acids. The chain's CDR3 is CASSVAGGTYEQYF. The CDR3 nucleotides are TGTGCCAGCAGCGTGGCAGGGGGAACCTACGAGCAGTACTTC.

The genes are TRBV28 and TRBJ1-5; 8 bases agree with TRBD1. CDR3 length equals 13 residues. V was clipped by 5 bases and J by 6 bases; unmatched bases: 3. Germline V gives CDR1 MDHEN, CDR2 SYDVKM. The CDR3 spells CASSVTGVQPQHF. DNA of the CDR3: TGTGCCAGCAGTGTGACAGGGGTTCAGCCCCAGCATTTT.

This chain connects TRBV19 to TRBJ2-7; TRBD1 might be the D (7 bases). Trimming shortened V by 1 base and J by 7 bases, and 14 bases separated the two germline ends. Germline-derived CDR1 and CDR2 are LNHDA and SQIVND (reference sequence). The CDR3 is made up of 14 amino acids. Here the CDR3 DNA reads TGTGCCAGTAGTATAGCCAGGGGGGACGGTGAGCAGTACTTC. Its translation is CASSIARGDGEQYF.

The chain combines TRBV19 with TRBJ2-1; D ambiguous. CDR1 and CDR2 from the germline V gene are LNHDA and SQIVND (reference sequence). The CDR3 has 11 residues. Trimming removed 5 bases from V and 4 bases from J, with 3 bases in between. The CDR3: CASSRYNEQFF. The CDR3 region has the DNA TGTGCCAGTAGTCGGTACAATGAGCAGTTCTTC.

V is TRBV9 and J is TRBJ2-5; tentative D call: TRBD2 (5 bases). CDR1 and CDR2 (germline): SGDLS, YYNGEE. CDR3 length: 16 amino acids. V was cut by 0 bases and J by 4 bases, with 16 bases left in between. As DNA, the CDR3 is TGTGCCAGCAGCGTAGGGGTACTAGAACGGGGAGAGACCCAGTACTTC. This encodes CASSVGVLERGETQYF.

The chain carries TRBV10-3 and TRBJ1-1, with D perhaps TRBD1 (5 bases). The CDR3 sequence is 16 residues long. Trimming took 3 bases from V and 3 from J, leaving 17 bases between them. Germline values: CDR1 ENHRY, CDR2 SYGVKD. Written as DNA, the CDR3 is TGTGCCATCAGTGAAGGGGTCAGGTTAAGGGACACTGAAGCTTTCTTT. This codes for CAISEGVRLRDTEAFF.

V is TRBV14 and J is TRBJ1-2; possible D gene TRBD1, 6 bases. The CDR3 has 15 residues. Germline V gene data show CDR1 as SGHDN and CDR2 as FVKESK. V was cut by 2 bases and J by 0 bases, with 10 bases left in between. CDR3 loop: CASSQSGTPNYGYTF. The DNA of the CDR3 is TGTGCCAGCAGCCAAAGCGGGACACCTAACTATGGCTACACCTTC.

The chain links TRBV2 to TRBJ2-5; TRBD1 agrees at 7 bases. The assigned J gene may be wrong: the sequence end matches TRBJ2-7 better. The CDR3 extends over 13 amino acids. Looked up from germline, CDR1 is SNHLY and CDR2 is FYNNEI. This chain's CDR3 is CASRHGQVYEQYF. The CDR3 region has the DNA TGTGCCAGCAGACACGGACAGGTCTACGAGCAGTACTTC.

The CDR3 reads CASSVASGASGHEQYF. Here the CDR3 DNA reads TGCGCCAGCAGTGTCGCTAGCGGGGCCTCTGGTCACGAGCAGTACTTC. The V and J genes are TRBV10-2 and TRBJ2-7, with 9 bases identical to TRBD2. The CDR3 has 16 amino acids. V dropped 4 bases and J dropped 5; count of bases not matched to a gene: 12. Germline V gene lookup returns CDR1 WSHSY and CDR2 SAAADI.

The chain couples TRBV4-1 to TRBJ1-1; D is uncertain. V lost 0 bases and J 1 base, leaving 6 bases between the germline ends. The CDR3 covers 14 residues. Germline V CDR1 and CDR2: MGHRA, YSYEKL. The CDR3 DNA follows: TGCGCCAGCAGCCAAGATACCGGGAACACTGAAGCTTTCTTT. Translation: CASSQDTGNTEAFF.

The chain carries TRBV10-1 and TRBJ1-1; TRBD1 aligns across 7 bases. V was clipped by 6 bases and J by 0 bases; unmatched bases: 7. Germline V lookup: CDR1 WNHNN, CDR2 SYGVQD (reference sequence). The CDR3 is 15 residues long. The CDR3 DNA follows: TGCGCCAGCAGAGGACAGGTCCTAATGAACACTGAAGCTTTCTTT. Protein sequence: CASRGQVLMNTEAFF.

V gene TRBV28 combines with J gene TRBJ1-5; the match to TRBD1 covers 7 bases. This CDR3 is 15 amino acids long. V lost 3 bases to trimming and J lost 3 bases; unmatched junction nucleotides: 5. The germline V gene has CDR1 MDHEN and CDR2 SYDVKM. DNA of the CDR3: TGTGCCAGCAGTTTTAGCGACAGGGACAATCAGCCCCAGCATTTT. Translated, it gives CASSFSDRDNQPQHF.

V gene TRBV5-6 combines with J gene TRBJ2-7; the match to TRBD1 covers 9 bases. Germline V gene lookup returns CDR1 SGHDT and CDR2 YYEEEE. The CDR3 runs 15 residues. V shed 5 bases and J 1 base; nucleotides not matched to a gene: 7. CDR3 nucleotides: TGTGCCAGCAGGGGCCCGGACAGGGGTTCCTACGAGCAGTACTTC. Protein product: CASRGPDRGSYEQYF.

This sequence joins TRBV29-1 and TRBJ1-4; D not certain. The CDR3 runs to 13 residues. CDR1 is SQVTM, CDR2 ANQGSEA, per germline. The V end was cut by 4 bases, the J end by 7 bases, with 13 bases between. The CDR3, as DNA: TGCAGCGTTGTCGGGGTGATTGGTGAAAAACTGTTTTTT. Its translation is CSVVGVIGEKLFF.

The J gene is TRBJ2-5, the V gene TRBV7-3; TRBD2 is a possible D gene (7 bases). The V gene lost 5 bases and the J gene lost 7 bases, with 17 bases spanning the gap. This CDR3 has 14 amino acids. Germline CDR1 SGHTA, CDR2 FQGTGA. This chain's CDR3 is CASSPGAGEGTQYF. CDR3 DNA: TGTGCCAGCAGCCCAGGGGCAGGGGAGGGGACCCAGTACTTC.

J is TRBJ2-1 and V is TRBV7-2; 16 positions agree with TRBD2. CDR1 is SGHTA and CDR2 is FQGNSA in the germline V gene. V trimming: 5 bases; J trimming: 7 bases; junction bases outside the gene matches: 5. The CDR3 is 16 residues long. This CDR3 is CASSPRGLAGGNEQFF. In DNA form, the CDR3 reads TGTGCCAGCAGCCCGCGGGGACTAGCGGGAGGGAATGAGCAGTTCTTC.

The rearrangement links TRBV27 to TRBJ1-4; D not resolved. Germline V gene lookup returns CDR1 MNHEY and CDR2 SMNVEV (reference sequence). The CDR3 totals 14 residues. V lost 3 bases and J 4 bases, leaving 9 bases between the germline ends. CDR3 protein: CASSLLADNEKLFF. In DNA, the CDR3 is TGTGCCAGCAGTTTGTTGGCGGATAATGAAAAACTGTTTTTT.

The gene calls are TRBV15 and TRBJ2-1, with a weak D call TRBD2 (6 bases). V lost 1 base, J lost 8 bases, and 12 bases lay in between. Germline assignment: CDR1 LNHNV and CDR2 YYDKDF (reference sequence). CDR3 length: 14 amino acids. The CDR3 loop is CATSRGEGGDEQFF. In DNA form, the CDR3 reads TGTGCCACCAGCAGAGGCGAAGGAGGGGATGAGCAGTTCTTC.

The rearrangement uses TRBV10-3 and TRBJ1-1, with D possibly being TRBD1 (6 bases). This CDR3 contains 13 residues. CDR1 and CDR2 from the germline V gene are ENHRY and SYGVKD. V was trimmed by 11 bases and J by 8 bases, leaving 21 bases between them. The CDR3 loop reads CAASRTEIPEAFF. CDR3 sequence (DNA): TGTGCCGCGTCGCGGACAGAAATTCCCGAAGCTTTCTTT.

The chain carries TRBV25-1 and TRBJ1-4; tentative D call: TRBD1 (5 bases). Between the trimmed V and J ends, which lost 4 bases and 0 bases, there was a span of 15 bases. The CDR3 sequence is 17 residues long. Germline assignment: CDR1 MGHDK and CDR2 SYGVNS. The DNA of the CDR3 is TGTGCCAGCAGTGGACGACAAAAGGGGTCAACTAATGAAAAACTGTTTTTT. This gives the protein CASSGRQKGSTNEKLFF. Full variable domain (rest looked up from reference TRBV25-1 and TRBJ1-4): EADIYQTPRYLVIGTGKKITLECSQTMGHDKMYWYQQDPGMELHLIHYSYGVNSTEKGDLSSESTVSRIRTEHFPLTLESARPSHTSQYLCASSGRQKGSTNEKLFFGSGTQLSVL.

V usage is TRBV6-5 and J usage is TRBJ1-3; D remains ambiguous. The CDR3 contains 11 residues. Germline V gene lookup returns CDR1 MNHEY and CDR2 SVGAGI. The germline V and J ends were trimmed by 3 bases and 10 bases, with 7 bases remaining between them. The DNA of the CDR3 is TGTGCCAGCAGTTATGGCCCAACCATATATTTT. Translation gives CASSYGPTIYF.

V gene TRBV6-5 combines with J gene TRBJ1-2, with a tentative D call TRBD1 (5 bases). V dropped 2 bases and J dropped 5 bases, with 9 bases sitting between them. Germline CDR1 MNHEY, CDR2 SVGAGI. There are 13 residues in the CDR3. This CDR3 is CASSYREGYGYTF. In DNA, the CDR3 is TGTGCCAGCAGTTACAGGGAGGGGTATGGCTACACCTTC.

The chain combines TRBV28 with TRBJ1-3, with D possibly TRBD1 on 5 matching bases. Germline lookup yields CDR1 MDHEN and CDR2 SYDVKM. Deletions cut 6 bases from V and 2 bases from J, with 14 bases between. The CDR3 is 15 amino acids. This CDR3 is CASSPLGQAGNTIYF. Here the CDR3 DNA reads TGTGCCAGCAGCCCCCTGGGGCAGGCTGGAAACACCATATATTTT.

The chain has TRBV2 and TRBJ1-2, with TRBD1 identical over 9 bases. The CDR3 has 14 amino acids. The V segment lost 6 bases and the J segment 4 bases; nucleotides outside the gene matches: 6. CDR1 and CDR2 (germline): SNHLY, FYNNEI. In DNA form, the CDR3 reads TGTGCCAGCAGGGGGGACAGGGCCCCCTATGGCTACACCTTC. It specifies CASRGDRAPYGYTF.

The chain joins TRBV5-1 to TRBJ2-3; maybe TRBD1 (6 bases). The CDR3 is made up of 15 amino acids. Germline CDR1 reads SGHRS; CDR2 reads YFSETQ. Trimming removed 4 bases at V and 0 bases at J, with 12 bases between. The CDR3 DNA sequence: TGCGCCAGCAGCGTACAGGGCTCTAGCACAGATACGCAGTATTTT. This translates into CASSVQGSSTDTQYF.